These 5 T cell receptor beta chains came from one sample sequenced in a study of control samples from healthy donors and cancer patients. Profiling relied on immunoSEQ multiplex PCR, and the TCRdb table lists in-frame clones only, not all of them. The sample consists of about 49,000 clones, 80% to 90% of them appearing once. Sequences were obtained from PBMCs. The source of these receptors is a woman in her 50s with lung cancer.

For the CDR3, the DNA is TGTGCCTGGAGTGAACTGTCCACAGATACGCAGTATTTT. It specifies CAWSELSTDTQYF. The chain joins TRBV30 to TRBJ2-3; D is ambiguous. The CDR3 contains 13 residues. V dropped 1 base and J dropped 2 bases, with 7 bases sitting between them. In germline, CDR1 is GTSNPN, CDR2 SVGIG (reference sequence).

This chain links TRBV5-5 with TRBJ2-7; D uncertain. Trimming took off 0 bases at V and 0 bases at J, with 10 bases between the two ends. Germline CDR1 is SGHKS and CDR2 is YYEKEE (reference sequence). The CDR3 runs to 15 residues. As DNA, the CDR3 is TGTGCCAGCAGCTTGGTTGTAGGGTACTCCTACGAGCAGTACTTC. It codes for CASSLVVGYSYEQYF.

The count of this clone is one. This chain joins TRBV27 and TRBJ1-5; a weak D match, TRBD1 (5 bases). V gave up 4 bases and J gave up 5 bases, with 9 bases separating them. Germline-derived CDR1 and CDR2 are MNHEY and SMNVEV (reference sequence). This CDR3 has 13 residues. CDR3 nucleotide sequence: TGTGCCAGCAGTTGGGGCAGCCATCAGCCCCAGCATTTT. Translating it yields CASSWGSHQPQHF.

The chain recombines TRBV13 with TRBJ1-1; D is possibly TRBD1 (5 bases). The germline gives CDR1 PRHDT, CDR2 FYEKMQ (reference sequence). The CDR3 is 16 residues long. Trimming removed 1 base from V and 4 bases from J, with 16 bases in between. CDR3 in amino acids: CASSLVKFAGTTEAFF. CDR3 DNA sequence: TGTGCCAGCAGCTTAGTAAAGTTCGCGGGGACCACTGAAGCTTTCTTT.

The chain couples TRBV7-9 to TRBJ1-5; possible D gene TRBD1, 5 bases. V was trimmed by 5 bases and J by 6 bases, leaving 11 bases between them. Germline V gene data show CDR1 as SEHNR and CDR2 as FQNEAQ (reference sequence). The CDR3 has 13 residues. DNA for the CDR3: TGTGCCAGCAGCAGGGGCCTCGGTCAGCCCCAGCATTTT. The encoded protein is CASSRGLGQPQHF.